The 6 T cell receptor beta chains presented below share a single source sample, sequenced in a study of OX40 agonist ivuxolimab in advanced cancers. Profiling relied on immunoSEQ multiplex PCR, and the TCRdb table lists in-frame clones only, not all of them. The top ten clones hold 15% to 20% of a sample with nearly 9,000 clones, about 87% of them seen once. Sample: CD4+ or CD8+ T cells sorted from blood, taken in a trial of the OX40 agonist ivuxolimab. Source of these receptors: an adult with an advanced solid tumor such as melanoma, head and neck, liver or kidney cancer.

This clone has just one count. The rearrangement uses TRBV19 and TRBJ1-2, with 7 bases fitting TRBD1. Per germline, CDR1 LNHDA and CDR2 SQIVND (reference sequence). Unmatched junction bases numbered 7, after V lost 5 bases and J lost 7 bases. This CDR3 has 13 amino acids. CDR3 sequence reads: CASSAGTVGGYTF. The CDR3 bases are TGTGCCAGTAGTGCGGGGACAGTCGGTGGCTACACCTTC.

The chain joins TRBV7-9 to TRBJ2-1, with TRBD2 matching 7 bases. Germline CDR1 SEHNR, CDR2 FQNEAQ (reference sequence). After removal of 2 bases from V and 0 bases from J, the junction contained 4 bases not matched to a gene. This CDR3 is 16 amino acids long. The chain's CDR3 is CASSLSGGSSYNEQFF. The CDR3 nucleotides are TGTGCCAGCAGCTTATCCGGCGGGAGCTCCTACAATGAGCAGTTCTTC.

The CDR3 nucleotides are TGCAGTGCTAGAGGGGATACTGAAGCTTTCTTT. Amino acid sequence: CSARGDTEAFF. The V gene is TRBV20-1, the J gene TRBJ1-1; D gene unclear. The length of the CDR3 is 11 residues. The germline V gene encodes CDR1 DFQATT and CDR2 SNEGSKA (reference sequence). With 1 base removed from V and 5 bases from J, the gap between germline ends came to 5 bases.

Of note for this clone: The germline gene is not matched at one end of the junction; a read error may be the cause. The chain joins TRBV20-1 to TRBJ2-7; D may be TRBD2 (6 bases). Germline CDR1 reads DFQATT; CDR2 reads SNEGSKA (reference sequence). This CDR3 spans 11 amino acids. CDR3 region: CSARGGNEQYF. As DNA, the CDR3 is TGCAGTGCCAGAGGAGGGAATGAGCAGTACTTC.

V is TRBV27 and J is TRBJ2-7; the D is unclear. Trimming left V 3 bases short and J 9 bases short, with 9 bases between. Germline-derived CDR1 and CDR2 are MNHEY and SMNVEV (reference sequence). This CDR3 is 11 amino acids long. Here the CDR3 reads CASSFSGVQYF. CDR3 DNA: TGTGCCAGCAGTTTCTCGGGTGTGCAGTACTTC.

The rearrangement joins TRBV4-2 to TRBJ1-6; no clear D gene. The CDR3 has 16 residues. The V end was cut by 1 base, the J end by 10 bases, with 17 bases between. CDR1 and CDR2 from the germline V gene are LGHNA and YNFKEQ. The CDR3 bases are TGTGCCAGCAGCCAAGGTACCGGGTTGGAGGGCTCACCCCTCCACTTT. Protein product: CASSQGTGLEGSPLHF.